A single sample is the source of the 30 T cell receptor beta chains below, sequenced in a study of T cells in Graves' hyperthyroidism and ophthalmopathy. The TCR beta CDR3 regions underwent amplification using RNA transcripts as the source. The HTBI set primed first-round TCR CDR3 RT-PCR. Using its own MiXCR run on the multiplex PCR reads, TCRdb lists one record per CDR3 protein. In the table there are under 550,000 distinct CDR3 sequences, around 20% of which are singletons. Sequencing was carried out using blood. Receptor source: a man in his forties with Graves' ophthalmopathy.

This clonotype was seen a handful of times. The chain uses TRBV10-3 and TRBJ1-2; 8 bases agree with TRBD1. The CDR3 runs 14 residues. Germline V lookup: CDR1 ENHRY, CDR2 SYGVKD. Trimming at V came to 4 bases and at J to 5 bases, leaving 6 bases not matched to a gene. The CDR3 loop reads CAISATGGEYGYTF. The CDR3 DNA follows: TGTGCCATCAGTGCTACAGGGGGAGAGTATGGCTACACCTTC.

The V gene is TRBV24-1, the J gene TRBJ1-5; D might be TRBD1 (5 bases). The V end was cut by 5 bases, the J end by 3 bases, with 19 bases between. Germline CDR1 and CDR2: KGHDR and SFDVKD. The CDR3 length is 17 residues. Written as DNA, the CDR3 is TGTGCCACCAGTGGATCCGGGGCGAAGGGATACAATCAGCCCCAGCATTTT. It translates to CATSGSGAKGYNQPQHF.

This clonotype was seen a few times. A single base separates this from a much larger clone, so it may be a read error. This chain connects TRBV5-1 to TRBJ2-1; weak D call: TRBD2 (7 bases). Germline CDR1 and CDR2: SGHRS and YFSETQ. The CDR3 contains 14 residues. The V gene lost 9 bases and the J gene lost 2 bases, with 15 bases spanning the gap. CDR3 nucleotide sequence: TGCGCCAACAGGGCGGGACTACCCTACAATGAGCAGTTCTTC. It yields the protein CANRAGLPYNEQFF.

This clonotype was counted between two and nine times. V is TRBV20-1 and J is TRBJ2-1, with 8 bases aligning to TRBD2. The CDR3 consists of 15 residues. The V gene end was trimmed by 4 bases and the J gene end by 2 bases; junction bases not matched to a gene: 7. CDR1 is DFQATT and CDR2 is SNEGSKA in the germline V gene (reference sequence). Here the CDR3 reads CSAMHGLAAYNEQFF. The CDR3 nucleotides are TGCAGTGCTATGCACGGACTAGCAGCCTACAATGAGCAGTTCTTC.

V is TRBV2 and J is TRBJ2-7; 9 nucleotides agree with TRBD2. V lost 6 bases, J lost 2 bases, and 5 bases stayed unmatched. Germline lookup yields CDR1 SNHLY and CDR2 FYNNEI. The CDR3 sequence is 14 residues long. CDR3 DNA: TGTGCCAGCAGCTGGGGACTAGCCACCTACGAGCAGTACTTC. Its translation: CASSWGLATYEQYF.

This clonotype showed up just once. V and J are TRBV5-5 and TRBJ2-5; possibly TRBD2 for D (6 bases). The length of the CDR3 is 16 residues. The germline V and J ends were trimmed by 0 bases and 2 bases, with 14 bases remaining between them. Germline values: CDR1 SGHKS, CDR2 YYEKEE (reference sequence). The CDR3 spells CASSLGGLSGQETQYF. The CDR3 nucleotides read TGTGCCAGCAGCTTGGGTGGTTTGAGCGGGCAAGAGACCCAGTACTTC.

This clonotype was seen more than once but under ten times. The J gene is TRBJ1-1, the V gene TRBV20-1; unclear D gene. Germline lookup yields CDR1 DFQATT and CDR2 SNEGSKA (reference sequence). This CDR3 spans 15 amino acids. V was cut by 5 bases and J by 0 bases, with 16 bases left in between. The CDR3 DNA sequence: TGCAGTGCTCGTCGGGTTTTCCTAGTGAACACTGAAGCTTTCTTT. Translated: CSARRVFLVNTEAFF.

This clonotype has only a few counts. The chain links TRBV6-1 to TRBJ2-3; TRBD2 matches 10 bases. V dropped 4 bases and J dropped 5; count of bases not matched to a gene: 9. CDR3 length: 16 amino acids. The V gene's germline CDR1 is MNHNS and CDR2 SASEGT. CDR3 loop: CASSGASGGARDTQYF. DNA of the CDR3: TGTGCCAGCAGTGGTGCTAGCGGGGGAGCGAGAGATACGCAGTATTTT.

Concerning this clonotype: At one boundary the junction diverges from the germline segment, which might be a read error. The chain employs TRBV10-3 and TRBJ1-2; 9 nucleotides agree with TRBD1. CDR3 length: 14 residues. The germline V gene encodes CDR1 ENHRY and CDR2 SYGVKD. The CDR3 DNA is TGTGCCAGCAGTCCAACAGGGGGCCCCTATGGCTACACCTTC. Translated, it gives CASSPTGGPYGYTF.

This sequence joins TRBV6-1 and TRBJ1-5; D is possibly TRBD1 (6 bases). The germline gives CDR1 MNHNS, CDR2 SASEGT. This CDR3 spans 15 amino acids. The germline V and J ends were trimmed by 3 bases and 7 bases, with 16 bases remaining between them. The CDR3 spells CASSEGAGAHQPQHF. CDR3 sequence (DNA): TGTGCCAGCAGTGAGGGGGCAGGGGCCCACCAGCCCCAGCATTTT.

The chain carries TRBV10-3 and TRBJ2-7; tentatively, D is TRBD1 or TRBD2 (5 bases each). This CDR3 comprises 13 residues. The germline V and J ends were trimmed by 0 bases and 9 bases, with 12 bases remaining between them. In germline, CDR1 is ENHRY, CDR2 SYGVKD. CDR3 nucleotide sequence: TGTGCCATCAGTGAGTCGACGGGACGGCCGCAGTACTTC. Residues: CAISESTGRPQYF.

The chain recombines TRBV10-3 with TRBJ2-7, with D unclear. With 8 bases removed from V and 7 bases from J, the gap between germline ends came to 21 bases. In germline, CDR1 is ENHRY, CDR2 SYGVKD. The CDR3 runs to 14 residues. The CDR3 DNA reads as TGTGCCATCTCAACCAGGACCGCGATGGGGGAGCAGTACTTC. Its translation: CAISTRTAMGEQYF.

In this sample, this clonotype turned up a few times. The genes are TRBV7-3 and TRBJ2-2, with 9 bases fitting TRBD1. The germline V gene has CDR1 SGHTA and CDR2 FQGTGA. With V trimmed by 4 bases and J by 4 bases, 4 bases remained unmatched. The CDR3 has 15 residues. Here the CDR3 reads CASSSTGQGTGELFF. DNA for the CDR3: TGTGCCAGCAGCTCTACGGGACAGGGCACCGGGGAGCTGTTTTTT.

This clonotype came up once. Germline is not matched at one junction end, which may reflect a read error. The V call is TRBV12-3 or TRBV12-4, the J call TRBJ2-5, with 9 bases fitting TRBD1. The CDR3 is 15 amino acids. The CDR3 spells CSSGLGPTGGETQYF. Written as DNA, the CDR3 is TGTTCCAGCGGCCTGGGTCCGACAGGGGGAGAGACCCAGTACTTC.

This clonotype has only a few counts. The rearrangement uses TRBV6-1 and TRBJ2-2; 14 bases agree with TRBD2. The CDR3 consists of 15 residues. Germline values: CDR1 MNHNS, CDR2 SASEGT. Unmatched junction bases numbered 1, after V lost 4 bases and J lost 6 bases. CDR3 loop: CASSGGLAGAGELFF. The CDR3, as DNA: TGTGCCAGCAGTGGGGGACTAGCGGGGGCCGGGGAGCTGTTTTTT.

This clonotype was seen repeatedly, ten times or more. CDR3 protein: CASTQGLRGSTDTQYF. In DNA form, the CDR3 reads TGTGCCAGCACCCAAGGGTTGCGGGGAAGCACAGATACGCAGTATTTT. The chain combines TRBV7-9 with TRBJ2-3, with D possibly matching TRBD2 (6 bases). This CDR3 has 16 residues. In germline, CDR1 is SEHNR, CDR2 FQNEAQ (reference sequence). V lost 7 bases and J lost 0, with 17 bases in between. Based on the CDR3 plus reference TRBV7-9 and TRBJ2-3, the full variable domain is DTGVSQNPRHKITKRGQNVTFRCDPISEHNRLYWYRQTLGQGPEFLTYFQNEAQLEKSRLLSDRFSAERPKGSFSTLEIQRTEQGDSAMYLCASTQGLRGSTDTQYFGPGTRLTVL.

In this sample, this clonotype turned up a few times. The chain recombines TRBV18 with TRBJ2-1; D is undetermined. The V gene's germline CDR1 is KGHSH and CDR2 LQKENI. The CDR3 sequence is 14 residues long. V lost 0 bases, J lost 7 bases, and 10 bases lay in between. This CDR3 reads CASSPPGERNEQFF. In nucleotides, the CDR3 is TGTGCCAGCTCACCACCGGGCGAGCGTAATGAGCAGTTCTTC.

In its sample, this clonotype was seen a few times. The V and J genes are TRBV4-1 and TRBJ2-7, with a possible D match to TRBD2 (6 bases). Germline CDR1 is MGHRA and CDR2 is YSYEKL. Trimming removed 0 bases from V and 5 bases from J, with 14 bases in between. The CDR3 has 15 residues. CDR3 region: CASSQDGGSRHEQYF. The CDR3 DNA reads TGCGCCAGCAGCCAAGACGGAGGGAGTCGACACGAGCAGTACTTC.

The chain uses TRBV12-3 or TRBV12-4 and TRBJ1-2; weak D call: TRBD1 (6 bases). This CDR3 region has 13 residues. The ends were cut back, 6 bases at V and 4 bases at J, with 12 bases in the middle. The CDR3 spells CASSPGHAYGYTF. As DNA, the CDR3 is TGTGCCAGCAGCCCGGGACACGCCTATGGCTACACCTTC.

This clonotype was seen repeatedly, ten times or more. This chain joins TRBV28 and TRBJ2-1; the match to TRBD2 covers 7 bases. The CDR3 has 14 amino acids. V trimming: 5 bases; J trimming: 5 bases; junction bases outside the gene matches: 6. CDR1 and CDR2 from the germline V gene are MDHEN and SYDVKM. The CDR3: CASSLAERHNEQFF. Written as DNA, the CDR3 is TGTGCCAGCAGTCTAGCGGAGCGGCACAATGAGCAGTTCTTC.

The chain recombines TRBV19 with TRBJ2-2; TRBD2 matches 10 bases. Per the germline V gene, CDR1 is LNHDA and CDR2 is SQIVND (reference sequence). After removal of 9 bases from V and 3 bases from J, the junction contained 7 bases not matched to a gene. The CDR3 contains 15 residues. The CDR3 nucleotides read TGTGCCAGCCATACTAGCGGGAAGTACACCGGGGAGCTGTTTTTT. Amino acids: CASHTSGKYTGELFF. Using reference TRBV19 and TRBJ2-2 for the parts outside the CDR3, the full variable domain is DGGITQSPKYLFRKEGQNVTLSCEQNLNHDAMYWYRQDPGQGLRLIYYSQIVNDFQKGDIAEGYSVSREKKESFPLTVTSAQKNPTAFYLCASHTSGKYTGELFFGEGSRLTVL.

The chain combines TRBV20-1 with TRBJ2-5, with 9 bases lining up with TRBD2. Germline V gene data show CDR1 as DFQATT and CDR2 as SNEGSKA (reference sequence). The trim removed 4 bases at V and 5 bases at J, leaving 8 bases unmatched. The CDR3 contains 14 residues. CDR3 in DNA: TGCAGTGCTATTCCGGCTAGCGGGGTTGAGACCCAGTACTTC. Residues: CSAIPASGVETQYF.

A few counts support this clonotype. The CDR3 loop reads CASWVAGELFF. The CDR3 coding sequence is TGTGCCAGCTGGGTGGCCGGGGAGCTGTTTTTT. The chain combines TRBV12-3 or TRBV12-4 with TRBJ2-2, with no clear D. With 8 bases removed from V and 6 bases from J, the gap between germline ends came to 7 bases. The CDR3 spans 11 residues.

This clonotype was detected only a few times. The V and J genes are TRBV20-1 and TRBJ2-2; D possibly uses TRBD1 or TRBD2 (5 bases each). The CDR3 extends over 12 amino acids. Germline V lookup: CDR1 DFQATT, CDR2 SNEGSKA (reference sequence). The V end was cut by 6 bases, the J end by 6 bases, with 11 bases between. CDR3 bases: TGCAGTGCGGGGCGGGCCGCCGGGGAGCTGTTTTTT. Encoded protein: CSAGRAAGELFF.

This clonotype was seen repeatedly, ten times or more. The chain carries TRBV3-1 and TRBJ2-1; weak D call: TRBD2 (5 bases). Germline loops: CDR1 LGHDT, CDR2 YNNKEL (reference sequence). This CDR3 has 14 amino acids. The V and J ends lost 3 bases and 0 bases respectively, with 6 bases between them. The CDR3: CASSQRDSYNEQFF. Here the CDR3 DNA reads TGTGCCAGCAGCCAGAGGGACTCCTACAATGAGCAGTTCTTC.

This clonotype was recorded many times. The rearrangement uses TRBV7-9 and TRBJ2-1; 11 bases match TRBD2. Germline V CDR1 and CDR2: SEHNR, FQNEAQ (reference sequence). This CDR3 has 13 residues. Losses at the gene ends were 4 bases for V and 8 bases for J; bases not matched to a gene: 1. CDR3 residues: CASSWGLADEQFF. The CDR3 DNA reads TGTGCCAGCAGCTGGGGACTAGCGGATGAGCAGTTCTTC.

A few counts support this clonotype. The J gene is TRBJ2-1, the V gene TRBV29-1; D not resolved. Germline-derived CDR1 and CDR2 are SQVTM and ANQGSEA. This CDR3 has 12 residues. In DNA form, the CDR3 reads TGCAGTGTGGCCCTACTTAACAATGAGCAGTTCTTC. As protein: CSVALLNNEQFF.

The chain recombines TRBV7-2 with TRBJ1-2; a possible D gene is TRBD1 (6 bases). CDR1 is SGHTA and CDR2 is FQGNSA in the germline V gene. This CDR3 contains 14 residues. Trimming removed 5 bases from V and 4 bases from J, with 14 bases in between. CDR3 loop: CASSPSRTVYGYTF. CDR3 sequence (DNA): TGTGCCAGCAGCCCCTCGCGGACAGTCTATGGCTACACCTTC.

This clonotype turned up a few times. This chain connects TRBV5-1 to TRBJ2-2, with 7 bases fitting TRBD1. Germline CDR1 and CDR2: SGHRS and YFSETQ. The CDR3 contains 15 residues. V trimming: 1 base; J trimming: 4 bases; junction bases outside the gene matches: 4. The CDR3 DNA sequence: TGCGCCAGCAGCTTGTCAGCAGGGGGCACCGGGGAGCTGTTTTTT. Its translation is CASSLSAGGTGELFF.

This clonotype was counted ten times or more. The chain couples TRBV5-1 to TRBJ2-3, with D possibly TRBD2 on 6 matching bases. Between the trimmed V and J ends, which lost 4 bases and 1 base, there was a span of 16 bases. Germline V gives CDR1 SGHRS, CDR2 YFSETQ. The CDR3 extends over 16 amino acids. CDR3 residues: CASSPGVLAGTDTQYF. In nucleotides, the CDR3 is TGCGCCAGCAGCCCGGGAGTACTAGCAGGCACAGATACGCAGTATTTT.